A few counts support the clone carrying this T cell receptor beta chain. Its antigen is unidentified. CDR3 size: 15 residues. Germline assignment: CDR1 LGHDT and CDR2 YNNKEL (reference sequence). Trimming took 0 bases from V and 4 from J, leaving 7 bases between them. Through a sample-barcoded 5' primer and a J-beta primer mix, a second PCR was run for roughly 6 to 12 cycles. Each cDNA was tagged by a template-switch adaptor containing 12 random nucleotides. TCRdb processed the 5' RACE reads anew with MiXCR; each CDR3 protein has one entry. The sample includes roughly 1.9 million distinct CDR3 sequences, about two fifths of them seen just once. This entry comes from a study of blood T cells in healthy people across ages. General study findings and limits: The study regarded diversity estimates from one million T cells as underestimates.

This sequence was found in a human donor in good health. The sequenced sample was blood. The chain is built from TRBV3-1 and TRBJ2-6; D unresolved. DNA for the CDR3: TGTGCCAGCAGCCAAGAAGGGCCAGGGGCCAACGTCCTGACTTTC. It is translated as CASSQEGPGANVLTF. The variable domain in full, completed from reference TRBV3-1 and TRBJ2-6, reads DTAVSQTPKYLVTQMGNDKSIKCEQNLGHDTMYWYKQDSKKFLKIMFSYNNKELIINETVPNRFSPKSPDKAHLNLHINSLELGDSAVYFCASSQEGPGANVLTFGAGSRLTVL.